The T cell receptor beta chain under discussion was sequenced for a study of human T cells and chemical hapten exposure. TCRdb called the RACE reads again in MiXCR, with one record for every CDR3 protein. This sample yields more than 150,000 distinct CDR3 sequences, of which 25% to 35% are seen a single time; 2.9% belongs to the top ten. This CDR3 spans 11 amino acids. V lost 5 bases and J 6 bases, leaving 11 bases between the germline ends. CDR1 DFQATT and CDR2 SNEGSKA come from the germline V gene (reference sequence). Time point given: pre-sensitization, week 0. Indicated treatment: therapeutic diphenylcyclopropenone sensitization with weekly scalp DPC.

The chain recombines TRBV20-1 with TRBJ2-7; no reliable D call. Material: whole blood, obtained in connection with sensitization to the hapten diphenylcyclopropenone (DPC). This TCR was sampled from a woman aged 30 to 39 with alopecia areata. Some clones in this sample may be carry-over from other donors' samples. CDR3 nucleotide sequence: TGCAGTGCTTTATGGGGTGGCGAGCAGTACTTC. This codes for CSALWGGEQYF.